This paragraph reports one T cell receptor beta chain. These data originate in a study of cytomegalovirus exposure and HLA in healthy donors. The CDR3 extends over 16 amino acids. Trimming cost V 6 bases and J 1 base; bases outside gene matches: 8. Germline CDR1 is SNHLY and CDR2 is FYNNEI. In the PCR, 60 Vbeta and 13 Jbeta primers were used. Data came from immunoSEQ multiplex PCR; TCRdb stores just in-frame clones and leaves some out. The sample has 200,000 to 250,000 clones, around 80% seen once. The origin of this receptor is a woman aged 40 to 50 in good health and CMV-seronegative. The chain joins TRBV2 to TRBJ2-2, with TRBD1 matching 7 bases. Material for sequencing was PBMCs. Here the CDR3 DNA reads TGTGCCAGCAGCGACTCCGGGACAGAGAACACCGGGGAGCTGTTTTTT. As protein: CASSDSGTENTGELFF.